This T cell receptor (beta chain) was identified in a study of blood T cell repertoires in COVID-19. Study information: Acute-phase and convalescent COVID-19 samples originated in the United States, Italy and Spain. T cells, B-cell-depleted T cells, or PBMCs provided the cDNA or gDNA that served as material.

Per the original methods: Scientists estimated how many nucleated cells there were by amplifying reference gene primers. The assay was immunoSEQ multiplex PCR, and TCRdb's table has in-frame clones only and misses some. V and J calls and clone size are as listed in that table; D and trimming were resolved from the DNA. Seen here are about 89,000 clones, about 74% observed once, and the top ten hold 40% to 60%. Specimen: peripheral blood. The source of this sequence is a human donor in a cohort sampled during active COVID-19.

The CDR3 sequence: CASSLGHYPEAFF. The CDR3 DNA sequence: TGCGCCAGCAGCTTGGGACATTACCCTGAAGCTTTCTTT. The chain carries TRBV5-1 and TRBJ1-1, with D unresolved. The germline V and J ends were trimmed by 0 bases and 6 bases, with 9 bases remaining between them. This CDR3 has 13 residues. Germline CDR1 is SGHRS and CDR2 is YFSETQ.